Given below is one TCR beta chain in context. Its antigen is unidentified. The time point is: blood from clinic visit 5 months post-surgery; TSC patient then seizure free. The sequenced cases were selected for having the highest brain T cell transcript signatures. At least one anti-epileptic drug was given before surgery. The source of the sample is a study of brain T cells in children with intractable seizures. General study points: Viral specificity was inferred only from CDR3 similarity; HCMV serostatus was unknown.

V was shortened by 5 bases and J by 6 bases, with 22 bases between the two germline ends. CDR1 and CDR2 (germline): SEHNR, FQNEAQ (reference sequence). There are 16 residues in the CDR3. Sequencing used immunoSEQ multiplex PCR; TCRdb keeps in-frame clones, though not all of them. The table lists about 320,000 clones, 93% of them singletons. This specimen consisted of peripheral blood, obtained 4 to 5 months after surgery. The V gene is TRBV7-9, the J gene TRBJ1-2; D perhaps matches TRBD1 (6 bases). The source is a boy under two years old with tuberous sclerosis and intractable seizures. The CDR3 protein is CASSPPGALVNHGYTF. CDR3 bases: TGTGCCAGCAGCCCCCCGGGGGCGCTAGTTAATCATGGCTACACCTTC.